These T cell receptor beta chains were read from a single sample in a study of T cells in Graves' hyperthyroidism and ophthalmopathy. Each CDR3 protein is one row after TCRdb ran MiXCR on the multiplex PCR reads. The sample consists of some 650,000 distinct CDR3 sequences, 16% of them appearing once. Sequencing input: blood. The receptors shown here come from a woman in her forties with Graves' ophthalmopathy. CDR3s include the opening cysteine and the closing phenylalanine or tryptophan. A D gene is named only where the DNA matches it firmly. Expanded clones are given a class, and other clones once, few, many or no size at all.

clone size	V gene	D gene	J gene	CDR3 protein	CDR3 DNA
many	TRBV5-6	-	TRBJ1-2	CASSLRGAGYGYTF	TGTGCCAGCAGCTTGAGGGGGGCGGGCTATGGCTACACCTTC
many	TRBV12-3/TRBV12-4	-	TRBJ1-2	CASSLLQGVWDYGYTF	TGTGCCAGCAGCCTACTCCAGGGAGTTTGGGACTATGGCTACACCTTC
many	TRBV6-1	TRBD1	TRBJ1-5	CASLSTTGYSNQPQHF	TGTGCCAGTCTAAGTACGACAGGGTATAGCAATCAGCCCCAGCATTTT
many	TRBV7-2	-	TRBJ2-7	CASSLDQGRIEQYF	TGTGCCAGCAGCTTAGACCAGGGGAGGATCGAGCAGTACTTC
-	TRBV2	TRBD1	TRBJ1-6	CASSGIQGAGNSPLHF	TGTGCCAGCAGTGGGATACAGGGGGCAGGGAATTCACCCCTCCACTTT
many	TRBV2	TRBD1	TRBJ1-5	CASSRQGVDQPQHF	TGTGCCAGCAGTCGTCAGGGGGTGGATCAGCCCCAGCATTTT
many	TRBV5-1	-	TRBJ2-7	CASSLATFYEQYF	TGCGCCAGCAGCTTGGCTACATTCTACGAGCAGTACTTC
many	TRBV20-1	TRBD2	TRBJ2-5	CSARTTSGGKETQYF	TGCAGTGCTAGGACTACTAGCGGGGGAAAAGAGACCCAGTACTTC
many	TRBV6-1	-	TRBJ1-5	CASSYARDNQPQHF	TGTGCCAGCAGTTACGCGCGGGACAATCAGCCCCAGCATTTT
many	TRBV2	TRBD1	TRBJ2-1	CASSVTGVGNEQFF	TGTGCCAGCAGTGTGACAGGGGTAGGCAATGAGCAGTTCTTC
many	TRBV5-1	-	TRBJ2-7	CASSLVGGLSSYEQYF	TGCGCCAGCAGCTTGGTCGGCGGACTGAGCTCCTACGAGCAGTACTTC
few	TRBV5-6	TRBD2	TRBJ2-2	CASSLAPSGSNAGELFF	TGTGCCAGCAGCTTGGCCCCCAGCGGGAGTAACGCCGGGGAGCTGTTTTTT
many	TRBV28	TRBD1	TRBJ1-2	CASSPTQYRGQNYGYTF	TGTGCCAGCAGCCCTACCCAATACAGGGGCCAAAACTATGGCTACACCTTC
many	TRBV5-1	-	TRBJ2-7	CASSLGLGPDYEQYF	TGCGCCAGCAGCTTGGGTTTGGGACCGGACTACGAGCAGTACTTC
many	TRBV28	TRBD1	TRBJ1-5	CASRDGTASNQPQHF	TGTGCCAGCAGAGACGGGACAGCTAGCAATCAGCCCCAGCATTTT
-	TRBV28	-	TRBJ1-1	CASSREGGGNTEAFF	TGTGCCAGCAGTCGTGAGGGGGGGGGGAACACTGAAGCTTTCTTT
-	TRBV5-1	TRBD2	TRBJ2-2	CASSSLAGDSTGELFF	TGCGCCAGCAGCTCCTTAGCGGGAGACTCCACCGGGGAGCTGTTTTTT
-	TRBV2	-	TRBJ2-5	CASSPGTAQGTQYF	TGTGCCAGCAGTCCCGGGACGGCACAAGGGACCCAGTACTTC
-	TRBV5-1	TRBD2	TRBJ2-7	CASSLVLAGGGQQYF	TGCGCCAGCAGCTTGGTACTAGCGGGAGGAGGCCAGCAGTACTTC
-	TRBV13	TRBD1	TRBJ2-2	CASSRYRGSGELFF	TGTGCCAGCAGCAGATACAGGGGGTCCGGGGAGCTGTTTTTT
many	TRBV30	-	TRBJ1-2	CACSSTGRNYGYTF	TGTGCCTGCTCTTCCACGGGCAGAAACTATGGCTACACCTTC
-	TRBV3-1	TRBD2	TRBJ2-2	CASSSGGAPGELFF	TGTGCCAGCAGCAGCGGGGGGGCCCCCGGGGAGCTGTTTTTT
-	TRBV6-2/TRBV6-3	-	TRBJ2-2	CASSRRYTGELFF	TGTGCCAGCAGTCGGCGCTACACCGGGGAGCTGTTTTTT
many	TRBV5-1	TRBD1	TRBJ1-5	CASSKTGDQPQHF	TGCGCCAGCAGCAAGACAGGGGATCAGCCCCAGCATTTT
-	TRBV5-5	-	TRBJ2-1	CASSWGQNEQFF	TGTGCCAGCAGCTGGGGGCAGAATGAGCAGTTCTTC
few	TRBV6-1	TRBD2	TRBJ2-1	CASSGLGGGMQFF	TGTGCCAGCAGTGGCCTTGGGGGGGGGATGCAGTTCTTC
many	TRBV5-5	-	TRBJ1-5	CASSLSAGEGQPQHF	TGTGCCAGCAGCTTGTCGGCGGGGGAAGGTCAGCCCCAGCATTTT
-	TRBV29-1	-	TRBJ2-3	CSARGGSDTQYF	TGCAGCGCCAGAGGAGGGTCAGATACGCAGTATTTT
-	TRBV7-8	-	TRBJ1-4	CASSLALRAANEKLFF	TGTGCCAGCAGCTTAGCGCTCAGGGCGGCTAATGAAAAACTGTTTTTT
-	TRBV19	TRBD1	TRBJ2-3	CASSIDPGQGSDTQYF	TGTGCCAGTAGTATAGACCCAGGACAGGGGTCAGATACGCAGTATTTT
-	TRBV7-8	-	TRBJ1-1	CASRPHGTTVLNTEAFF	TGTGCCAGCAGACCCCATGGGACAACCGTACTGAACACTGAAGCTTTCTTT
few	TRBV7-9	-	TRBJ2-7	CASSSAGGSYEQYF	TGTGCCAGCAGCTCCGCAGGGGGGTCCTACGAGCAGTACTTC